These 31 T cell receptor beta chains share one sample of origin, sequenced in a study of blood T cells in healthy people across ages. A second roughly 7 to 11 cycle PCR used barcoded and J-beta primers. One entry per CDR3 protein, called by TCRdb with MiXCR from the 5' RACE reads. The sample yields 540,000 or so distinct CDR3 sequences, roughly 48% seen once. Sequenced input: blood. Receptors originate from a man at least 80 years old in good health.

This chain uses TRBV20-1 with TRBJ2-3; 9 bases fit TRBD1. The CDR3 extends over 15 amino acids. Germline CDR1 is DFQATT and CDR2 is SNEGSKA (reference sequence). Trimming removed 0 bases from V and 1 base from J; junction bases left unmatched: 2. The CDR3 DNA sequence: TGCAGTGCTAGAGAACAGGGGGCGCGCACAGATACGCAGTATTTT. Protein sequence: CSAREQGARTDTQYF.

The rearrangement uses TRBV6-5 and TRBJ2-2; unclear D gene. Trimming took 6 bases from V and 1 from J, leaving 9 bases between them. CDR3 length equals 14 residues. Germline CDR1 reads MNHEY; CDR2 reads SVGAGI. The CDR3 DNA reads as TGTGCCAGCAGAGTGCCCGGGAACACCGGGGAGCTGTTTTTT. Its translation: CASRVPGNTGELFF.

The V call is TRBV7-9, the J call TRBJ2-4; TRBD1 is a possible D gene (6 bases). The end of the DNA aligns better with TRBJ2-5, so the J call may be wrong. CDR1 and CDR2 (germline): SEHNR, FQNEAQ (reference sequence). This CDR3 is built from 15 residues. The CDR3 loop reads CASSPGQTPQETQYF. The CDR3 DNA is TGTGCCAGCAGCCCGGGACAAACTCCCCAAGAGACCCAGTACTTC.

The chain uses TRBV20-1 and TRBJ2-7; either TRBD1 or TRBD2 may supply D (5 bases each). CDR3 length: 12 residues. From germline, CDR1 is DFQATT and CDR2 SNEGSKA (reference sequence). This chain's CDR3 is CRAEGPDKEQYF. The DNA for the CDR3 is TGCAGGGCCGAGGGACCAGATAAGGAGCAGTACTTC.

The chain links TRBV20-1 to TRBJ2-2; D unclear. The germline V gene has CDR1 DFQATT and CDR2 SNEGSKA (reference sequence). The CDR3 extends over 12 amino acids. V was clipped by 1 base and J by 4 bases, with 4 bases between them. The CDR3 reads CSARGFTGELFF. CDR3 nucleotides: TGCAGTGCTAGAGGGTTCACCGGGGAGCTGTTTTTT.

The chain uses TRBV15 and TRBJ1-5; no definite D call. Trimming shortened V by 5 bases and J by 7 bases, and 9 bases separated the two germline ends. The CDR3 has 12 residues. Germline-derived CDR1 and CDR2 are LNHNV and YYDKDF (reference sequence). CDR3 region: CATSSWRQPQHF. CDR3 DNA: TGTGCCACCAGCTCTTGGAGACAGCCCCAGCATTTT.

This clonotype has only a few counts. This chain joins TRBV10-3 and TRBJ1-2, with a tentative D call TRBD1 (5 bases). This CDR3 is 15 amino acids long. V lost 0 bases and J lost 4, with 12 bases in between. CDR1 and CDR2 from the germline V gene are ENHRY and SYGVKD. The CDR3: CAISESQGPAYGYTF. In nucleotides, the CDR3 is TGTGCCATCAGTGAGTCGCAGGGACCTGCCTATGGCTACACCTTC.

V and J are TRBV7-9 and TRBJ2-1; 11 nucleotides match TRBD2. Germline V CDR1 and CDR2: SEHNR, FQNEAQ (reference sequence). V was clipped by 5 bases and J by 6 bases; unmatched bases: 3. The CDR3 is made up of 14 amino acids. CDR3 loop: CASSDSGGANEQFF. In DNA form, the CDR3 reads TGTGCCAGCAGCGATAGCGGGGGGGCCAATGAGCAGTTCTTC.

The CDR3 sequence: CASSSLNPDRGRSDTQYF. The CDR3 coding sequence is TGTGCCAGCAGTTCCCTTAACCCGGACAGGGGGCGATCAGATACGCAGTATTTT. The chain uses TRBV27 and TRBJ2-3, with 11 bases fitting TRBD1. The CDR3 consists of 18 residues. Looked up from germline, CDR1 is MNHEY and CDR2 is SMNVEV (reference sequence). The ends lost 4 bases at V and 4 bases at J; junction bases unmatched: 13.

The genes are TRBV7-2 and TRBJ2-7; tentative D call: TRBD2 (6 bases). Germline CDR1 SGHTA, CDR2 FQGNSA. This CDR3 has 14 residues. The V end lost 1 base, the J end lost 6 bases, and 13 bases lay between the germline ends. The CDR3 protein is CASSLGPPAGEQYF. CDR3 DNA: TGTGCCAGCAGCTTAGGGCCCCCAGCGGGCGAGCAGTACTTC.

Turning to this clonotype: A read error may explain this, as a much larger clone is one base away. V and J are TRBV7-9 and TRBJ1-2, with TRBD1 as a possible D gene (6 bases). Germline CDR1 reads SEHNR; CDR2 reads FQNEAQ (reference sequence). This CDR3 is 14 amino acids long. V shed 1 base and J shed 4 bases, with 10 bases lying between them. The CDR3 DNA sequence: TGTGCCAGCAGCTTAGACAGGGCCATCTATGGCTACACCTTC. Encoded protein: CASSLDRAIYGYTF.

This clonotype was observed a handful of times. The chain uses TRBV20-1 and TRBJ2-4; D ambiguous. The V gene's germline CDR1 is DFQATT and CDR2 SNEGSKA (reference sequence). V was clipped by 3 bases and J by 0 bases, with 12 bases between them. The CDR3 runs 15 residues. CDR3: CSARGPPLAKNIQYF. DNA of the CDR3: TGCAGTGCTAGGGGTCCGCCCTTAGCCAAAAACATTCAGTACTTC.

Details on this clonotype: Mismatch with germline at one junction end may stem from a read error. V and J are TRBV5-1 and TRBJ2-7; D perhaps matches TRBD1 (5 bases). Germline values: CDR1 SGHRS, CDR2 YFSETQ. CDR3 size: 13 residues. The CDR3: CACSLDTGYEQYF. The CDR3 DNA reads as TGCGCCTGCAGCTTGGACACCGGCTACGAGCAGTACTTC.

The chain employs TRBV20-1 and TRBJ2-1; TRBD1 agrees at 9 bases. The germline gives CDR1 DFQATT, CDR2 SNEGSKA (reference sequence). CDR3 size: 19 residues. Trimming removed 4 bases from V and 4 bases from J; junction bases left unmatched: 20. The DNA for the CDR3 is TGCAGTGCTACTGCCTCCGGGACAGGGCCCCTAGGACCGTACAATGAGCAGTTCTTC. This gives the protein CSATASGTGPLGPYNEQFF.

The chain has TRBV7-8 and TRBJ1-2, with a possible D match to TRBD1 (6 bases). Germline V gives CDR1 SGHVS, CDR2 FQNEAQ. V was cut by 3 bases and J by 1 base, with 15 bases left in between. This CDR3 has 16 amino acids. The CDR3 protein is CASSFAGAGLNYGYTF. In DNA, the CDR3 is TGTGCCAGCAGCTTTGCGGGGGCAGGACTTAACTATGGCTACACCTTC.

The chain is built from TRBV7-2 and TRBJ1-2; tentative D call: TRBD1 (5 bases). CDR3 length equals 11 residues. CDR1 and CDR2 (germline): SGHTA, FQGNSA. V was pared by 3 bases and J by 10 bases, with 9 bases between. CDR3 sequence reads: CASSLGEVYTF. CDR3 coding DNA: TGTGCCAGCAGCTTGGGGGAGGTCTACACCTTC.

The chain couples TRBV29-1 to TRBJ2-5, with unresolved D. V was shortened by 3 bases and J by 8 bases, with 7 bases between the two germline ends. The CDR3 extends over 10 amino acids. Germline-derived CDR1 and CDR2 are SQVTM and ANQGSEA. The CDR3 DNA follows: TGCAGCGTTGACGAGGATACCCAGTACTTC. Translated, it gives CSVDEDTQYF. The full variable domain, its missing parts supplied by reference TRBV29-1 and TRBJ2-5, is SAVISQKPSRDICQRGTSLTIQCQVDSQVTMMFWYRQQPGQSLTLIATANQGSEATYESGFVIDKFPISRPNLTFSTLTVSNMSPEDSSIYLCSVDEDTQYFGPGTRLLVL.

CDR3 sequence reads: CATSDLTAQETQYF. CDR3 sequence (DNA): TGTGCCACCAGTGATTTGACAGCACAAGAGACCCAGTACTTC. The chain recombines TRBV24-1 with TRBJ2-5; no clear D gene. The CDR3 is 14 amino acids. Trimming took off 0 bases at V and 2 bases at J, with 6 bases between the two ends. Germline loops: CDR1 KGHDR, CDR2 SFDVKD.

The chain uses TRBV6-2 or TRBV6-3 and TRBJ2-5, with no clear D. The ends were cut back, 5 bases at V and 2 bases at J, with 6 bases in the middle. The CDR3 runs 12 residues. Germline V gene lookup returns CDR1 MNHEY and CDR2 SVGEGT. The DNA of the CDR3 is TGTGCCAGCAGTATACTTCAAGAGACCCAGTACTTC. This sequence encodes CASSILQETQYF.

The chain uses TRBV18 and TRBJ2-1; D is possibly TRBD1 (5 bases). V was clipped by 2 bases and J by 6 bases, with 11 bases between them. CDR1 is KGHSH, CDR2 LQKENI, per germline. This CDR3 has 14 amino acids. The DNA for the CDR3 is TGTGCCAGCTCACCAGGACACACCGGCAATGAGCAGTTCTTC. Translated, it gives CASSPGHTGNEQFF.

The chain has TRBV20-1 and TRBJ1-1, with 9 bases identical to TRBD1. The CDR3 is 16 amino acids. Trimming cost V 6 bases and J 0 bases; bases outside gene matches: 11. Germline V gene data show CDR1 as DFQATT and CDR2 as SNEGSKA (reference sequence). CDR3 loop: CSANPGTGFLNTEAFF. DNA for the CDR3: TGCAGTGCCAACCCCGGGACAGGGTTTCTGAACACTGAAGCTTTCTTT.

This clonotype was seen only a few times. The chain carries TRBV11-1 and TRBJ2-7, with D hard to call. This CDR3 is 15 amino acids long. Deletions cut 6 bases from V and 5 bases from J, with 20 bases between. CDR1 SGHAT and CDR2 FQDESV come from the germline V gene (reference sequence). The CDR3 DNA reads TGTGCCAGCAGTTTTGACCGCCGTACCATCGACGAGCAGTACTTC. The encoded protein is CASSFDRRTIDEQYF.

This clonotype was counted between two and nine times. CDR3 coding DNA: TGTGCCAGCAGCCAAGTGGGCCCCAGGTATGAGCAGTTCTTC. Translating gives CASSQVGPRYEQFF. The chain recombines TRBV14 with TRBJ2-1; D call uncertain. With 1 base removed from V and 8 bases from J, the gap between germline ends came to 12 bases. The CDR3 has 14 residues. Germline lookup yields CDR1 SGHDN and CDR2 FVKESK. The full variable domain, completed using reference TRBV14 and TRBJ2-1, is EAGVTQFPSHSVIEKGQTVTLRCDPISGHDNLYWYRRVMGKEIKFLLHFVKESKQDESGMPNNRFLAERTGGTYSTLKVQPAELEDSGVYFCASSQVGPRYEQFFGPGTRLTVL.

This chain uses TRBV12-5 with TRBJ2-1; TRBD2 aligns across 11 bases. Trimming at V came to 1 base and at J to 4 bases, leaving 3 bases not matched to a gene. Germline CDR1 and CDR2: LGHNT and FRNRAP. The CDR3 extends over 16 amino acids. As DNA, the CDR3 is TGTGCTAGTGGTTTGGCCGGGACTAGCGGTTACAATGAGCAGTTCTTC. Its translation is CASGLAGTSGYNEQFF.

This clonotype was seen more than once but under ten times. This chain connects TRBV6-5 to TRBJ1-1; D gene unclear. CDR3 size: 15 residues. Germline assignment: CDR1 MNHEY and CDR2 SVGAGI. With 2 bases removed from V and 5 bases from J, the gap between germline ends came to 15 bases. As DNA, the CDR3 is TGTGCCAGCAGTTACGATAGGAAAAGTTGGACTGAAGCTTTCTTT. Translated, it gives CASSYDRKSWTEAFF.

The chain is built from TRBV4-3 and TRBJ2-7; no clear D. The CDR3 is 15 amino acids. Trimming took off 0 bases at V and 0 bases at J, with 9 bases between the two ends. Per germline, CDR1 LGHNA and CDR2 YSLEER. CDR3 loop: CASSQEDTSSYEQYF. CDR3 in DNA: TGCGCCAGCAGCCAAGAAGACACGAGCTCCTACGAGCAGTACTTC.

This chain joins TRBV9 and TRBJ2-1, with D perhaps TRBD2 (6 bases). CDR3 length: 13 residues. The germline CDR1 and CDR2 sequences are SGDLS and YYNGEE. Trimming removed 0 bases at V and 9 bases at J, with 10 bases between. The CDR3 DNA reads as TGTGCCAGCAGCGTAGGGAGGGGTACTGAGCAGTTCTTC. It encodes CASSVGRGTEQFF.

V gene TRBV20-1 combines with J gene TRBJ1-5, with 11 bases aligning to TRBD1. The CDR3 contains 15 residues. Per germline, CDR1 DFQATT and CDR2 SNEGSKA (reference sequence). V trimming: 3 bases; J trimming: 5 bases; junction bases outside the gene matches: 6. Here the CDR3 reads CSAREDRGRDQPQHF. The DNA of the CDR3 is TGCAGTGCTAGGGAGGACAGGGGGCGAGATCAGCCCCAGCATTTT.

This sequence joins TRBV7-3 and TRBJ2-5; 10 nucleotides agree with TRBD2. The ends lost 5 bases at V and 11 bases at J; junction bases unmatched: 17. This CDR3 spans 16 amino acids. Germline values: CDR1 SGHTA, CDR2 FQGTGA. The CDR3 here is CASSGSASGGKHEQYF. CDR3 bases: TGTGCCAGCAGCGGGTCAGCTAGCGGGGGAAAACATGAGCAGTACTTC. Looking up the rest from reference TRBV7-3 and TRBJ2-5 gives the full variable domain: GAGVSQTPSNKVTEKGKYVELRCDPISGHTALYWYRQSLGQGPEFLIYFQGTGAADDSGLPNDRFFAVRPEGSVSTLKIQRTERGDSAVYLCASSGSASGGKHEQYFGPGTRLLVL.

This clonotype was counted between two and nine times. This chain joins TRBV30 and TRBJ2-5; 7 nucleotides agree with TRBD1. The CDR3 contains 15 residues. Germline V gene data show CDR1 as GTSNPN and CDR2 as SVGIG (reference sequence). The junction had 12 bases not matched to a gene; V was cut back by 3 bases and J by 5 bases. Written as DNA, the CDR3 is TGTGCCTGGAGCTCTAGAGGGGGCGTGGGGGAGACCCAGTACTTC. Translated: CAWSSRGGVGETQYF.

In this sample, this clonotype turned up a few times. CDR3 bases: TGTGCCAGCAGTCCCCCGCAGAGCTCCTACAATGAGCAGTTCTTC. This gives the protein CASSPPQSSYNEQFF. The chain is built from TRBV6-2 or TRBV6-3 and TRBJ2-1; D unclear. The CDR3 extends over 15 amino acids. The germline V gene has CDR1 MNHEY and CDR2 SVGEGT. V was shortened by 5 bases and J by 0 bases, with 11 bases between the two germline ends.